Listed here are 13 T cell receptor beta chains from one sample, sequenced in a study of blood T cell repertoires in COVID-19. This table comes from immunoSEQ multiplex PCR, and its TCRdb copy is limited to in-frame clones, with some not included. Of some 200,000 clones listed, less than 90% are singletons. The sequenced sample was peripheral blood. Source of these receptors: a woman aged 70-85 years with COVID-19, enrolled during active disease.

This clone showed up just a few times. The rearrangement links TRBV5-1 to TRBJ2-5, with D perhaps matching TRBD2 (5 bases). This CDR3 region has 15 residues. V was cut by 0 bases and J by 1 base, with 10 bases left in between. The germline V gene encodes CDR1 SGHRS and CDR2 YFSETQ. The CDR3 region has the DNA TGCGCCAGCAGCTTGGAGTGGGGAGCCCAAGAGACCCAGTACTTC. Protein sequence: CASSLEWGAQETQYF. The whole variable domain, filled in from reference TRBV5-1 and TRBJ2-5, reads KAGVTQTPRYLIKTRGQQVTLSCSPISGHRSVSWYQQTPGQGLQFLFEYFSETQRNKGNFPGRFSGRQFSNSRSEMNVSTLELGDSALYLCASSLEWGAQETQYFGPGTRLLVL.

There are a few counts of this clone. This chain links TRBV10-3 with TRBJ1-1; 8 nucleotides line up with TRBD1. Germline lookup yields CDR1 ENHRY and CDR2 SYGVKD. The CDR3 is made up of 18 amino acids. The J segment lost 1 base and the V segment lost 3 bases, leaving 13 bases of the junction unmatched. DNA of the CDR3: TGTGCCATCAGTGAAAACCTCAATACCGGGACAGGGAACACTGAAGCTTTCTTT. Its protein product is CAISENLNTGTGNTEAFF.

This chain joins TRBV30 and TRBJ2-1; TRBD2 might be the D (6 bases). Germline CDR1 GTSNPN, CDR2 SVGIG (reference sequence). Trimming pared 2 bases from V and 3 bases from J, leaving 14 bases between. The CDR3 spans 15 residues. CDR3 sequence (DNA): TGTGCCTGGAGTCGACTGGGCGGGATCTACAATGAGCAGTTCTTC. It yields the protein CAWSRLGGIYNEQFF.

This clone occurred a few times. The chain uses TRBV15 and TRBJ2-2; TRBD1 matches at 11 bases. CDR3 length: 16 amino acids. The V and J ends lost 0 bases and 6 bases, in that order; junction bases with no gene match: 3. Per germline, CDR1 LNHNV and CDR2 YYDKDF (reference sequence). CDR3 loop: CATSRDRGQGAGELFF. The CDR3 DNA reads TGTGCCACCAGCAGAGATCGGGGACAGGGGGCCGGGGAGCTGTTTTTT.

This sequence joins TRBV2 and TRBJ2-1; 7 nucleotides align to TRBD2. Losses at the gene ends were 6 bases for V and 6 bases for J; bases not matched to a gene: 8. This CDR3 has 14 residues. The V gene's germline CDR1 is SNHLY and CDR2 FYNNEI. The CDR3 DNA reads TGTGCCAGCAGATGGACTAGTACTCTCAATGAGCAGTTCTTC. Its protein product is CASRWTSTLNEQFF.

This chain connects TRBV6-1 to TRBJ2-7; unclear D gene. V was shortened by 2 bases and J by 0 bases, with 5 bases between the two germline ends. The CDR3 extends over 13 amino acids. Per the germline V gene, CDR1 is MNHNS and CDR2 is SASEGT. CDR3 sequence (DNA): TGTGCCAGCAGTGAAAGTAGCTCCTACGAGCAGTACGTC. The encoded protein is CASSESSSYEQYV.

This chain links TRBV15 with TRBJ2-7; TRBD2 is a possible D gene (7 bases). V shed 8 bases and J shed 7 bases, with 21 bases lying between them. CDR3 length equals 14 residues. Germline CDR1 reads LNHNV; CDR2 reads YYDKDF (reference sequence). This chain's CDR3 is CATALGGGPNEQYF. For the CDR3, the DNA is TGTGCCACCGCCCTAGGGGGAGGGCCGAATGAGCAGTACTTC.

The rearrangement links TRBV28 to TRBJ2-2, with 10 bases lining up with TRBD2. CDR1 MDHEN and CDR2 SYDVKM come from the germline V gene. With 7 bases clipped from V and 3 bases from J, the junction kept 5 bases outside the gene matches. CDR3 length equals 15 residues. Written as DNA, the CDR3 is TGTGCCAGCATGAGCAGCGGGAGGGACACCGGGGAGCTGTTTTTT. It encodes CASMSSGRDTGELFF.

CDR3 nucleotides: TGTGCCAGCAGTGAAGTGGGGACAGATGATTCACCCCTCCACTTT. Translation: CASSEVGTDDSPLHF. The chain recombines TRBV2 with TRBJ1-6; TRBD1 matches 7 bases. V shed 1 base and J 8 bases; nucleotides not matched to a gene: 5. CDR3 length: 15 amino acids. CDR1 and CDR2 (germline): SNHLY, FYNNEI.

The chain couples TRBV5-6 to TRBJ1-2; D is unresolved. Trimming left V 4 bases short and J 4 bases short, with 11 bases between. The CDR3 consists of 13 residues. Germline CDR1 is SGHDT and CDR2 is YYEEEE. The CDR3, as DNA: TGTGCCAGCAGCCCCCGGGTCGGCTATGGCTACACCTTC. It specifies CASSPRVGYGYTF.

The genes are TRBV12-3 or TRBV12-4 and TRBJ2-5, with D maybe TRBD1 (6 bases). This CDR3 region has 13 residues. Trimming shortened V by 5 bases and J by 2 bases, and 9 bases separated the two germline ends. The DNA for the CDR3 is TGTGCCAGCAGTCCGACAGGTCAAGAGACCCAGTACTTC. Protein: CASSPTGQETQYF.

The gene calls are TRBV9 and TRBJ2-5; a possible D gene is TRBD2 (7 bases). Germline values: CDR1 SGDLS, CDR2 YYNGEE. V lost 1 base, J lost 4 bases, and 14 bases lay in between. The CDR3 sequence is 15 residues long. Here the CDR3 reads CASSVMGGPGETQYF. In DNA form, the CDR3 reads TGTGCCAGCAGCGTAATGGGGGGGCCTGGAGAGACCCAGTACTTC.

CDR3 sequence (DNA): TGTGCCAGCAGTAAGACTAGCCTCCAAGAGACCCAGTACTTC. This encodes CASSKTSLQETQYF. J is TRBJ2-5 and V is TRBV28; 7 bases are a match to TRBD2. Germline V CDR1 and CDR2: MDHEN, SYDVKM. The CDR3 has 14 residues. V trimming: 5 bases; J trimming: 1 base; junction bases outside the gene matches: 4.